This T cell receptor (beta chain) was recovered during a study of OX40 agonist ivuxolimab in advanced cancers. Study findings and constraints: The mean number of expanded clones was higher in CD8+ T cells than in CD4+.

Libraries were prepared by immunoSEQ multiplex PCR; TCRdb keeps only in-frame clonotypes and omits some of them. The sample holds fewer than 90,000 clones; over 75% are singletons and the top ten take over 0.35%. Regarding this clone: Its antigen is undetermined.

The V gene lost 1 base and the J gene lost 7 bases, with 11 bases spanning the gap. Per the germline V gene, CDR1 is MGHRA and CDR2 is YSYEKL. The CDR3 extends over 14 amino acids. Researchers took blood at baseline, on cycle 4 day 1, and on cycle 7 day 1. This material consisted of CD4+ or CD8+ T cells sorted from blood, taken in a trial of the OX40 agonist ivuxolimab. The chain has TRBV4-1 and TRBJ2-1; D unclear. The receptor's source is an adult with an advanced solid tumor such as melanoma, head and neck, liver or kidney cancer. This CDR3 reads CASSQVSLGNEQFF. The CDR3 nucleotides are TGCGCCAGCAGCCAAGTGTCGTTAGGAAATGAGCAGTTCTTC.